The 17 T cell receptor beta chains in this list originate from one sample, sequenced in a study of T cell responses to AZD1222 COVID-19 vaccine. Sequencing used immunoSEQ multiplex PCR; TCRdb keeps in-frame clones, though not all of them. The sample lists around 84,000 clones, around 90% occurring once. Source: peripheral blood, taken on day 0 of MenACWY control vaccination. Source of these receptors: an adult in good health.

The chain couples TRBV13 to TRBJ2-1; D gene ambiguous. The CDR3 runs 14 residues. Germline V gene lookup returns CDR1 PRHDT and CDR2 FYEKMQ (reference sequence). Trimming took off 1 base at V and 3 bases at J, with 7 bases between the two ends. CDR3 protein: CASSLVLSYNEQFF. DNA for the CDR3: TGTGCCAGCAGCTTAGTTCTTAGCTACAATGAGCAGTTCTTC.

The CDR3 is CASSYYGMAYGNTIYF. Here the CDR3 DNA reads TGTGCCAGCAGTTACTACGGCATGGCCTATGGAAACACCATATATTTT. V and J are TRBV6-2 or TRBV6-3 and TRBJ1-3, with D uncertain. This CDR3 has 16 residues. CDR1 is MNHEY and CDR2 is SVGEGT in the germline V gene. Deletions cut 1 base from V and 3 bases from J, with 13 bases between.

The CDR3 DNA follows: TGCGCCAGCAGCCCAGGGGGCTCCTACAATGAGCAGTTCTTC. Translation: CASSPGGSYNEQFF. The J gene is TRBJ2-1, the V gene TRBV5-1; 7 nucleotides agree with TRBD1. CDR1 is SGHRS and CDR2 is YFSETQ in the germline V gene. This CDR3 spans 14 amino acids. The V segment lost 4 bases and the J segment 0 bases; nucleotides outside the gene matches: 1.

The rearrangement uses TRBV19 and TRBJ2-1; D ambiguous. V shed 5 bases and J shed 1 base, with 12 bases lying between them. The CDR3 length is 15 residues. Germline V lookup: CDR1 LNHDA, CDR2 SQIVND (reference sequence). The CDR3 nucleotides read TGTGCCAGTAGTCCCTTCGGCGGATCCTACAATGAGCAGTTCTTC. Protein sequence: CASSPFGGSYNEQFF.

This clone was detected only once. J is TRBJ2-6 and V is TRBV3-1 (or the pseudogene TRBV3-2); a weak D match, TRBD2 (5 bases). V gave up 6 bases and J gave up 1 base, with 16 bases separating them. In germline, CDR1 is LGHDT, CDR2 YNNKEL (reference sequence). The CDR3 covers 17 residues. Here the CDR3 reads CASRPRTGLSGANVLTF. CDR3 nucleotides: TGTGCCAGCAGACCGCGGACGGGGTTGTCTGGGGCCAACGTCCTGACTTTC.

This clone has a handful of counts. V gene TRBV2 combines with J gene TRBJ2-7; TRBD1 agrees at 9 bases. CDR3 length: 16 amino acids. Trimming removed 4 bases from V and 2 bases from J; junction bases left unmatched: 9. The germline V gene encodes CDR1 SNHLY and CDR2 FYNNEI. The chain's CDR3 is CASSGAPGQGPYEQYF. CDR3 nucleotides: TGTGCCAGCAGTGGAGCACCGGGACAGGGTCCCTACGAGCAGTACTTC.

This clone has only a few counts. The V call is TRBV7-8, the J call TRBJ2-2, with D maybe TRBD2 (6 bases). CDR3 length: 15 amino acids. Germline CDR1 and CDR2: SGHVS and FQNEAQ. V lost 1 base to trimming and J lost 3 bases, with 9 bases between them. The chain's CDR3 is CASSLEGRYTGELFF. CDR3 bases: TGTGCCAGCAGCTTAGAAGGGAGGTACACCGGGGAGCTGTTTTTT. Full variable domain (missing parts from reference TRBV7-8 and TRBJ2-2): GAGVSQSPRYKVAKRGQDVALRCDPISGHVSLFWYQQALGQGPEFLTYFQNEAQLDKSGLPSDRFFAERPEGSVSTLKIQRTQQEDSAVYLCASSLEGRYTGELFFGEGSRLTVL.

This sequence joins TRBV5-6 and TRBJ1-6, with D maybe TRBD1 (6 bases). CDR1 is SGHDT, CDR2 YYEEEE, per germline. V was trimmed by 3 bases and J by 7 bases, leaving 14 bases between them. The CDR3 is made up of 15 amino acids. The CDR3 nucleotides read TGTGCCAGCAGCTCGCTTAGGGGGGCAAATTCACCCCTCCACTTT. This encodes CASSSLRGANSPLHF.

The chain employs TRBV6-5 and TRBJ2-5, with 10 bases fitting TRBD1. Germline loops: CDR1 MNHEY, CDR2 SVGAGI. CDR3 length: 16 residues. V trimming: 2 bases; J trimming: 2 bases; junction bases outside the gene matches: 5. CDR3 sequence: CASSYLGTGEQETQYF. Here the CDR3 DNA reads TGTGCCAGCAGTTACCTGGGGACAGGGGAACAAGAGACCCAGTACTTC.

This clone was counted a few times. The chain has TRBV7-8 and TRBJ1-6, with unresolved D. This CDR3 has 15 amino acids. The germline gives CDR1 SGHVS, CDR2 FQNEAQ. Trimming removed 0 bases at V and 7 bases at J, with 10 bases between. The CDR3 region is CASSLAGFLNSPLHF. For the CDR3, the DNA is TGTGCCAGCAGCTTAGCAGGGTTTCTAAATTCACCCCTCCACTTT.

As concerns this clone: The identical CDR3 is also encoded by other nucleotide sequences in the sample. The CDR3 loop reads CASSRDHSYEQYF. In DNA, the CDR3 is TGTGCCAGTAGTAGGGACCACTCCTACGAGCAGTACTTC. The chain carries TRBV19 and TRBJ2-7; D possibly uses TRBD1 or TRBD2 (5 bases each). V gave up 4 bases and J gave up 0 bases, with 7 bases separating them. The CDR3 totals 13 residues. In germline, CDR1 is LNHDA, CDR2 SQIVND (reference sequence).

This chain connects TRBV4-3 to TRBJ2-1; tentatively, D is TRBD2 (6 bases). The CDR3 runs 16 residues. The germline V gene has CDR1 LGHNA and CDR2 YSLEER. The V end was cut by 4 bases, the J end by 4 bases, with 17 bases between. In nucleotides, the CDR3 is TGCGCCAGCAGCCTGAACTGGGGGGAACGTTACAATGAGCAGTTCTTC. This gives the protein CASSLNWGERYNEQFF.

The chain is built from TRBV19 and TRBJ2-5, with 7 bases identical to TRBD1. This CDR3 region has 13 residues. Per the germline V gene, CDR1 is LNHDA and CDR2 is SQIVND (reference sequence). Trimming took 6 bases from V and 2 from J; bases not matched to a gene: 3. In nucleotides, the CDR3 is TGTGCCAGTAGCGGGACAGTACAAGAGACCCAGTACTTC. It specifies CASSGTVQETQYF.

The chain is built from TRBV19 and TRBJ2-1; 9 nucleotides match TRBD2. Germline CDR1 LNHDA, CDR2 SQIVND (reference sequence). The CDR3 runs 14 residues. After removal of 6 bases from V and 6 bases from J, the junction contained 6 bases not matched to a gene. This CDR3 reads CASSPGLAVNEQFF. The CDR3 region has the DNA TGTGCCAGTAGCCCGGGACTAGCCGTCAATGAGCAGTTCTTC.

J is TRBJ1-2 and V is TRBV19; D might be TRBD1 (5 bases). The germline V gene encodes CDR1 LNHDA and CDR2 SQIVND (reference sequence). The CDR3 is made up of 14 amino acids. Trimming took off 6 bases at V and 5 bases at J, with 16 bases between the two ends. CDR3 in DNA: TGTGCCAGTAGCGGTTCGGGGCTCCTATATGGCTACACCTTC. It codes for CASSGSGLLYGYTF.

This clone was detected once. This chain uses TRBV10-1 with TRBJ1-5; D unresolved. CDR3 length: 15 residues. Germline assignment: CDR1 WNHNN and CDR2 SYGVQD (reference sequence). V lost 7 bases, J lost 4 bases, and 17 bases lay in between. CDR3 nucleotides: TGCGCCAGCATGGAAGGGCGGGCCCTAAATCAGCCCCAGCATTTT. The encoded protein is CASMEGRALNQPQHF.

The chain employs TRBV6-5 and TRBJ1-2, with D possibly being TRBD1 (6 bases). The CDR3 has 15 residues. V was pared by 0 bases and J by 6 bases, with 14 bases between. Germline lookup yields CDR1 MNHEY and CDR2 SVGAGI. The CDR3 DNA follows: TGTGCCAGCAGTTACTCGGGACAAGCTGGCGATGGCTACACCTTC. It encodes CASSYSGQAGDGYTF.